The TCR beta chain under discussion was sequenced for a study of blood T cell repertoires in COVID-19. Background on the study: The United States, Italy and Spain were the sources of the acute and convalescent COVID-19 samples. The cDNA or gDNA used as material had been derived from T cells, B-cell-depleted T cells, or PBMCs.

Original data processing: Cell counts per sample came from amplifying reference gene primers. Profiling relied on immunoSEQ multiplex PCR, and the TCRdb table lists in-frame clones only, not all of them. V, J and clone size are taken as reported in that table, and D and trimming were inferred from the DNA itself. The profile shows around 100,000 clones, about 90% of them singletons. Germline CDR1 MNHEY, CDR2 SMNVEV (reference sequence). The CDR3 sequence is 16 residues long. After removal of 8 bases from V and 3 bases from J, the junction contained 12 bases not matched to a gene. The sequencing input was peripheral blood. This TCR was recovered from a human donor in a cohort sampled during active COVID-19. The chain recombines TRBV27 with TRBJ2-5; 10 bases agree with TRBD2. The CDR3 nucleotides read TGTGCCAGCTCCGGGACTAGCGAATTTAGTAAAGAGACCCAGTACTTC. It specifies CASSGTSEFSKETQYF.